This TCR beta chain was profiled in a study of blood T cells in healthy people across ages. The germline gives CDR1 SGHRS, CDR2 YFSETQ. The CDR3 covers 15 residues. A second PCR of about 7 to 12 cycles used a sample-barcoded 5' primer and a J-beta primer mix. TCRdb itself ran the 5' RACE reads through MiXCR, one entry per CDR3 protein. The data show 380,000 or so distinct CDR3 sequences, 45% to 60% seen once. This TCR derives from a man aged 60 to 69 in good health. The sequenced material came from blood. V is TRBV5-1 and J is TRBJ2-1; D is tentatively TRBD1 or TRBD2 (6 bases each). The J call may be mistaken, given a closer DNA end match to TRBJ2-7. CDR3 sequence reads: CASSAGTLTYNEQYF. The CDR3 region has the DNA TGCGCCAGCAGCGCGGGGACACTAACCTACAATGAGCAGTACTTC.